Presented here are 21 T cell receptor beta chains from one specimen sequenced in a study of early T cells in non-severe SARS-CoV-2 infection. TCRdb passed the 5' RACE reads through MiXCR, listing each CDR3 protein once. The sample includes around 40,000 distinct CDR3 sequences, approximately 11% of them seen just once. The sequenced material came from whole blood. These receptors were collected from an adult who was a healthcare worker with PCR-confirmed SARS-CoV-2 infection or an uninfected control (not recorded which).

This clonotype was picked up a small number of times. The chain is built from TRBV4-2 and TRBJ1-1; D is ambiguous. The V end lost 0 bases, the J end lost 0 bases, and 20 bases lay between the germline ends. The CDR3 loop spans 19 amino acids. Per germline, CDR1 LGHNA and CDR2 YNFKEQ. For the CDR3, the DNA is TGTGCCAGCAGCCAAGATCTAACCGCCTACACAGCGATGAACACTGAAGCTTTCTTT. It codes for CASSQDLTAYTAMNTEAFF.

The chain carries TRBV10-2 and TRBJ1-2; D perhaps matches TRBD1 (6 bases). This CDR3 is 15 amino acids long. The V and J ends lost 5 bases and 1 base respectively, with 14 bases between them. Germline values: CDR1 WSHSY, CDR2 SAAADI. The CDR3 here is CASSNYRDLNYGYTF. For the CDR3, the DNA is TGCGCCAGCAGTAATTACAGGGACCTTAACTATGGCTACACCTTC.

This clonotype was observed at least ten times. The CDR3 loop is CASSQSAASGELFF. In DNA form, the CDR3 reads TGTGCCAGCAGCCAGTCGGCGGCATCCGGGGAGCTGTTTTTT. V usage is TRBV3-1 and J usage is TRBJ2-2; the D is unclear. Germline CDR1 LGHDT, CDR2 YNNKEL (reference sequence). The CDR3 covers 14 residues. The V end lost 3 bases, the J end lost 6 bases, and 11 bases lay between the germline ends.

CDR3 residues: CASSLVQRDGELFF. The CDR3 DNA sequence: TGTGCCAGCAGCTTAGTGCAGCGGGACGGGGAGCTGTTTTTT. J is TRBJ2-2 and V is TRBV7-6, with 7 bases aligning to TRBD2. CDR3 length: 14 amino acids. The V gene end was trimmed by 1 base and the J gene end by 7 bases; junction bases not matched to a gene: 3. Germline V gene lookup returns CDR1 SGHVS and CDR2 FNYEAQ.

This clonotype was detected ten times or more. The rearrangement uses TRBV4-3 and TRBJ2-7, with 11 bases matching TRBD2. After removal of 0 bases from V and 2 bases from J, the junction contained 9 bases not matched to a gene. There are 18 residues in the CDR3. Germline V lookup: CDR1 LGHNA, CDR2 YSLEER. The CDR3 DNA is TGCGCCAGCAGCCAAGACCTACAAGGGACTAGCGGAACCTACGAGCAGTACTTC. It encodes CASSQDLQGTSGTYEQYF.

The chain links TRBV20-1 to TRBJ1-5; TRBD1 might be the D (6 bases). Trimming shortened V by 2 bases and J by 5 bases, and 10 bases separated the two germline ends. In germline, CDR1 is DFQATT, CDR2 SNEGSKA (reference sequence). The length of the CDR3 is 13 residues. Written as DNA, the CDR3 is TGCAGTGCTAGATACAGGGAGGATCAGCCCCAGCATTTT. Translated: CSARYREDQPQHF.

This clonotype was counted ten times or more. The chain couples TRBV6-5 to TRBJ2-7, with a weak D call TRBD1 (6 bases). Per the germline V gene, CDR1 is MNHEY and CDR2 is SVGAGI. Trimming took off 2 bases at V and 6 bases at J, with 23 bases between the two ends. CDR3 length: 17 amino acids. This CDR3 reads CASSYGSYGGARGEQYF. DNA for the CDR3: TGTGCCAGCAGTTACGGGTCCTACGGTGGGGCCAGGGGCGAGCAGTACTTC.

The rearrangement links TRBV9 to TRBJ1-4; D gene ambiguous. Trimming took 3 bases from V and 0 from J, leaving 9 bases between them. The CDR3 is made up of 15 amino acids. CDR1 is SGDLS and CDR2 is YYNGEE in the germline V gene. The CDR3 loop is CASSATLATNEKLFF. In nucleotides, the CDR3 is TGTGCCAGCAGCGCTACCCTTGCAACTAATGAAAAACTGTTTTTT. The complete variable domain, with remaining parts taken from reference TRBV9 and TRBJ1-4, reads DSGVTQTPKHLITATGQRVTLRCSPRSGDLSVYWYQQSLDQGLQFLIQYYNGEERAKGNILERFSAQQFPDLHSELNLSSLELGDSALYFCASSATLATNEKLFFGSGTQLSVL.

This clonotype has more than one count but fewer than ten. This rearrangement joins TRBV29-1 to TRBJ1-1; TRBD1 is a possible D gene (6 bases). V was clipped by 7 bases and J by 0 bases, with 12 bases between them. This CDR3 comprises 13 residues. Germline V gives CDR1 SQVTM, CDR2 ANQGSEA. CDR3 residues: CSGTGHLNTEAFF. CDR3 sequence (DNA): TGCAGCGGAACAGGGCACCTGAACACTGAAGCTTTCTTT.

This clonotype was seen many times. The chain is built from TRBV6-5 and TRBJ2-2; 9 bases line up with TRBD2. In germline, CDR1 is MNHEY, CDR2 SVGAGI. The junction had 7 bases not matched to a gene; V was cut back by 2 bases and J by 0 bases. There are 18 residues in the CDR3. The CDR3 sequence: CASSYRWTSATNTGELFF. Written as DNA, the CDR3 is TGTGCCAGCAGTTACCGATGGACTAGCGCCACGAACACCGGGGAGCTGTTTTTT.

Details on this clonotype: A read error may explain this, as a much larger clone is one base away. V usage is TRBV11-1 and J usage is TRBJ2-1; weak D call: TRBD2 (6 bases). This CDR3 contains 15 residues. Germline CDR1 reads SGHAT; CDR2 reads FQDESV (reference sequence). This CDR3 is CTSTSLGLLYNEQFF. The CDR3 bases are TGTACCAGCACCTCCTTGGGACTTCTCTACAATGAGCAGTTCTTC.

This clonotype was seen ten or more times. The V call is TRBV29-1, the J call TRBJ1-4, with 7 bases that match TRBD1. The CDR3 loop spans 13 amino acids. J lost 3 bases, V lost 6 bases, and 4 bases had no gene match. Germline values: CDR1 SQVTM, CDR2 ANQGSEA. The CDR3 DNA follows: TGCAGCGTGACCGGGACAGCTAATGAAAAACTGTTTTTT. Its protein product is CSVTGTANEKLFF.

In its sample, this clonotype was seen many times. The chain is built from TRBV6-1 and TRBJ2-5; TRBD1 aligns across 7 bases. V was clipped by 6 bases and J by 2 bases; unmatched bases: 3. CDR1 MNHNS and CDR2 SASEGT come from the germline V gene. This CDR3 comprises 13 residues. The CDR3 protein is CASSPTGQETQYF. DNA of the CDR3: TGTGCCAGCAGCCCGACAGGGCAAGAGACCCAGTACTTC.

This clonotype came up many times. The V call is TRBV28, the J call TRBJ1-5; D remains ambiguous. Germline loops: CDR1 MDHEN, CDR2 SYDVKM. CDR3 length: 15 residues. The V end lost 5 bases, the J end lost 4 bases, and 15 bases lay between the germline ends. CDR3 nucleotides: TGTGCCAGCAGTCCTTCGGGCGATACAAATCAGCCCCAGCATTTT. It is translated as CASSPSGDTNQPQHF.

This chain connects TRBV12-5 to TRBJ2-1; D is unclear. Germline CDR1 reads LGHNT; CDR2 reads FRNRAP. The CDR3 totals 12 residues. The germline V and J ends were trimmed by 1 base and 10 bases, with 8 bases remaining between them. As DNA, the CDR3 is TGTGCTAGTGGTTTGGGGATGGGGGAGCAGTTCTTC. This gives the protein CASGLGMGEQFF.

This clonotype was seen more than once but under ten times. This chain joins TRBV18 and TRBJ2-7; D is unresolved. Trimming shortened V by 4 bases and J by 0 bases, and 4 bases separated the two germline ends. Germline lookup yields CDR1 KGHSH and CDR2 LQKENI. This CDR3 has 12 residues. CDR3 sequence (DNA): TGTGCCAGCTCACTCCTCTCCTACGAGCAGTACTTC. The encoded protein is CASSLLSYEQYF.

This clonotype has ten or more counts. V gene TRBV2 combines with J gene TRBJ2-2; 7 bases align to TRBD1. Germline CDR1 and CDR2: SNHLY and FYNNEI. With V trimmed by 9 bases and J by 1 base, 5 bases remained unmatched. The CDR3 extends over 14 amino acids. The CDR3 here is CASLGQLNTGELFF. The CDR3 nucleotides are TGTGCCAGTTTGGGACAGCTGAACACCGGGGAGCTGTTTTTT.

This clonotype was recorded many times. The CDR3 loop reads CASSRPQGEQYF. The CDR3 DNA follows: TGTGCCAGCAGTCGGCCCCAGGGCGAGCAGTACTTC. The rearrangement links TRBV6-5 to TRBJ2-7; the D gene is possibly TRBD1 (5 bases). The CDR3 loop spans 12 amino acids. Trimming took off 5 bases at V and 6 bases at J, with 11 bases between the two ends. CDR1 and CDR2 from the germline V gene are MNHEY and SVGAGI.

This clonotype has only a few counts. The gene calls are TRBV11-2 and TRBJ2-3; 7 bases are a match to TRBD1. The V gene's germline CDR1 is SGHAT and CDR2 FQNNGV. Trimming cost V 7 bases and J 0 bases; bases outside gene matches: 4. The CDR3 is 14 residues long. This CDR3 is CASNPGQSTDTQYF. The CDR3 bases are TGTGCCAGCAACCCGGGACAGAGCACAGATACGCAGTATTTT.

The rearrangement links TRBV15 to TRBJ2-7; D is perhaps TRBD1 (5 bases). Germline V CDR1 and CDR2: LNHNV, YYDKDF (reference sequence). The V end was cut by 0 bases, the J end by 2 bases, with 11 bases between. The CDR3 consists of 15 residues. CDR3 DNA: TGTGCCACCAGCAGAGATTCGGACAAAACCTACGAGCAGTACTTC. Protein sequence: CATSRDSDKTYEQYF.

This clonotype was recorded at least ten times. The rearrangement joins TRBV2 to TRBJ1-4; D unresolved. Germline V gene lookup returns CDR1 SNHLY and CDR2 FYNNEI. CDR3 size: 14 residues. V was shortened by 6 bases and J by 3 bases, with 11 bases between the two germline ends. CDR3 in DNA: TGTGCCAGCAGCGGGCGGCAGCCTAATGAAAAACTGTTTTTT. Its protein product is CASSGRQPNEKLFF.